Listed here are 21 T cell receptor beta chains from one sample, sequenced in a study of blood T cells in healthy people across ages. A sample-barcoded 5' primer and a J-beta primer mix were used in a second PCR of roughly 7 to 11 cycles. A single record per CDR3 protein comes from TCRdb applying MiXCR to the 5' RACE reads. The sample holds 1.4 million to 1.5 million distinct CDR3 sequences, about 43% seen once. Sequencing was carried out using blood. The receptors were sampled from a woman younger than 30 in good health.

This clonotype has just one count. Its ends do not fully match the called genes, so a read error is possible. The chain employs TRBV10-3 and TRBJ2-1; TRBD2 agrees at 7 bases. The CDR3 loop spans 15 amino acids. Germline V gene data show CDR1 as ENHRY and CDR2 as SYGVKD. The CDR3, as DNA: TGTGCCGTCAGTGAAGGGCTAGCGGTAATCAATGAGCAGTTCTTC. It yields the protein CAVSEGLAVINEQFF.

V gene TRBV5-6 combines with J gene TRBJ1-3; D ambiguous. The germline V and J ends were trimmed by 2 bases and 3 bases, with 12 bases remaining between them. The CDR3 is 15 amino acids. Germline V gene data show CDR1 as SGHDT and CDR2 as YYEEEE. CDR3 sequence: CASSLPAAYGNTIYF. CDR3 sequence (DNA): TGTGCCAGCAGCTTACCAGCGGCGTATGGAAACACCATATATTTT.

There are a few counts of this clonotype. The chain uses TRBV6-5 and TRBJ1-1; weak D call: TRBD1 (5 bases). Trimming left V 5 bases short and J 11 bases short, with 15 bases between. This CDR3 spans 12 amino acids. Per germline, CDR1 MNHEY and CDR2 SVGAGI. The DNA for the CDR3 is TGTGCCAGCAGTCAAGGAGGGGTGGAGGCTTTCTTT. It yields the protein CASSQGGVEAFF.

The chain employs TRBV29-1 and TRBJ1-2; D might be TRBD1 (5 bases). Germline CDR1 and CDR2: SQVTM and ANQGSEA. The CDR3 sequence is 14 residues long. The CDR3 protein is CIVLGGKEAYGYTF. CDR3 bases: TGCATCGTGCTTGGGGGGAAAGAGGCCTATGGCTACACCTTC.

The chain couples TRBV7-2 to TRBJ1-6; 7 nucleotides match TRBD1. The CDR3 is 14 residues long. J gave up 10 bases and V 4 bases, and 7 bases lay outside the gene matches. Germline CDR1 is SGHTA and CDR2 is FQGNSA. CDR3 protein: CASSSTGQVSPLHF. The CDR3 DNA follows: TGTGCCAGCAGCTCCACCGGACAGGTATCACCCCTCCACTTT. Full variable domain (outside the CDR3, taken from reference TRBV7-2 and TRBJ1-6): GAGVSQSPSNKVTEKGKDVELRCDPISGHTALYWYRQSLGQGLEFLIYFQGNSAPDKSGLPSDRFSAERTGGSVSTLTIQRTQQEDSAVYLCASSSTGQVSPLHFGNGTRLTVT.

This clonotype has a count of ten or more. The V call is TRBV4-1, the J call TRBJ2-4, with 12 bases that match TRBD2. Trimming cost V 4 bases and J 6 bases; bases outside gene matches: 4. Germline V lookup: CDR1 MGHRA, CDR2 YSYEKL. The CDR3 consists of 15 residues. The chain's CDR3 is CASSPGLAGPNIQYF. The CDR3 bases are TGCGCCAGCAGCCCGGGACTAGCGGGCCCAAACATTCAGTACTTC.

This clonotype has just a few counts. The CDR3 region has the DNA TGTGCCATCAGTGGGGGACTAGCGGGAGCGGCTACGCAGTATTTT. This sequence encodes CAISGGLAGAATQYF. The chain has TRBV10-3 and TRBJ2-3; 14 bases match TRBD2. The CDR3 is 15 residues long. V was pared by 4 bases and J by 8 bases, with 5 bases of the junction left unmatched. CDR1 is ENHRY and CDR2 is SYGVKD in the germline V gene.

The sample holds a few counts of this clonotype. V is TRBV14 and J is TRBJ2-1; 12 nucleotides align to TRBD2. The CDR3 runs 17 residues. Per the germline V gene, CDR1 is SGHDN and CDR2 is FVKESK. The ends lost 2 bases at V and 7 bases at J; junction bases unmatched: 9. The CDR3 DNA is TGTGCCAGCAGCCAACCTTCTAGCGGGAGGGCCCGTAATGAGCAGTTCTTC. It specifies CASSQPSSGRARNEQFF.

The J gene is TRBJ2-7, the V gene TRBV6-5; TRBD2 matches 9 bases. The assigned J gene may be wrong: the sequence end matches TRBJ2-5 better. CDR3 length equals 17 residues. Germline CDR1 MNHEY, CDR2 SVGAGI. CDR3 amino acids: CASSYLGSGGLKGTQYF. In DNA, the CDR3 is TGTGCCAGCAGTTACTTGGGTAGCGGGGGCCTGAAGGGGACCCAGTACTTC.

The rearrangement joins TRBV6-1 to TRBJ2-3; D gene ambiguous. CDR1 MNHNS and CDR2 SASEGT come from the germline V gene. Trimming shortened V by 6 bases and J by 5 bases, and 15 bases separated the two germline ends. This CDR3 has 14 amino acids. CDR3 DNA sequence: TGTGCCAGCAGGGAATTATTTGGAGTAGATACGCAGTATTTT. It is translated as CASRELFGVDTQYF.

As concerns this clonotype: The junction differs from germline at one of its ends, possibly a read error. In DNA form, the CDR3 reads TGTACCAGCAGCGGAGGGGGCCACACGGGGGATACGCAGTATTTT. Residues: CTSSGGGHTGDTQYF. The chain has TRBV6-5 and TRBJ2-3; maybe TRBD1 (7 bases). Germline V CDR1 and CDR2: MNHEY, SVGAGI. This CDR3 spans 15 amino acids.

This clonotype was detected a few times. The V and J genes are TRBV12-3 or TRBV12-4 and TRBJ2-1; 10 nucleotides agree with TRBD2. There are 16 residues in the CDR3. V shed 6 bases, J shed 4 bases, and the junction held 9 bases outside the gene matches. The CDR3 sequence is CASSERTSGFYNEQFF. DNA of the CDR3: TGTGCCAGCAGCGAACGGACTAGCGGATTTTACAATGAGCAGTTCTTC.

V usage is TRBV20-1 and J usage is TRBJ2-5; TRBD1 aligns across 12 bases. Trimming at V came to 3 bases and at J to 11 bases, leaving 7 bases not matched to a gene. Per the germline V gene, CDR1 is DFQATT and CDR2 is SNEGSKA (reference sequence). CDR3 length: 13 residues. The CDR3 loop reads CSASRDRGQEQYF. The CDR3 DNA sequence: TGCAGTGCTAGCCGGGACAGGGGGCAAGAGCAGTACTTC.

This clonotype was seen only a few times. The V call is TRBV12-3 or TRBV12-4, the J call TRBJ1-4, with D perhaps matching TRBD1 (6 bases). The CDR3 contains 17 residues. V was clipped by 1 base and J by 7 bases, with 19 bases between them. Here the CDR3 DNA reads TGTGCCAGCAGTTTAGGAACGGGGGGGCGCGTAGGTGAAAAACTGTTTTTT. This translates into CASSLGTGGRVGEKLFF.

The chain links TRBV27 to TRBJ1-4; D unclear. CDR1 and CDR2 (germline): MNHEY, SMNVEV (reference sequence). The CDR3 extends over 12 amino acids. The ends were cut back, 4 bases at V and 11 bases at J, with 11 bases in the middle. CDR3 nucleotides: TGTGCCAGCAGTTCGGAACGAGGGAAACTGTTTTTT. This encodes CASSSERGKLFF.

This rearrangement joins TRBV14 to TRBJ2-1; 8 bases are shared with TRBD2. V lost 7 bases and J lost 7; bases outside the gene matches: 9. There are 14 residues in the CDR3. The V gene's germline CDR1 is SGHDN and CDR2 FVKESK. The DNA of the CDR3 is TGTGCCAGCAATCCGGGAGGGCCCCCAAATGAGCAGTTCTTC. Translating gives CASNPGGPPNEQFF.

The chain combines TRBV11-2 with TRBJ2-3, with 12 bases fitting TRBD2. Germline V gene data show CDR1 as SGHAT and CDR2 as FQNNGV. CDR3 length equals 19 residues. Unmatched junction bases numbered 12, after V lost 3 bases and J lost 2 bases. The CDR3 region has the DNA TGTGCCAGCAGCTTGGGGACTAGCGGGTCCCAACTAGACACAGATACGCAGTATTTT. Amino acids: CASSLGTSGSQLDTDTQYF.

This clonotype came up a few times. V usage is TRBV3-1 and J usage is TRBJ2-5; weak D call: TRBD2 (6 bases). V was clipped by 4 bases and J by 1 base, with 22 bases between them. The V gene's germline CDR1 is LGHDT and CDR2 YNNKEL (reference sequence). CDR3 size: 18 residues. CDR3 in DNA: TGTGCCAGCAGCCGTTCACCCACCGGGACTTGGGCCCAAGAGACCCAGTACTTC. It translates to CASSRSPTGTWAQETQYF.

The chain links TRBV7-2 to TRBJ1-2; a weak D match, TRBD1 (5 bases). This CDR3 spans 14 amino acids. V shed 5 bases and J shed 2 bases, with 12 bases lying between them. Germline V gene data show CDR1 as SGHTA and CDR2 as FQGNSA. CDR3: CASSPGRANYGYTF. The DNA of the CDR3 is TGTGCCAGCAGCCCGGGACGGGCAAACTATGGCTACACCTTC.

The chain couples TRBV5-1 to TRBJ2-6; D might be TRBD1 (6 bases). CDR3 length equals 18 residues. Germline V lookup: CDR1 SGHRS, CDR2 YFSETQ. Trimming left V 0 bases short and J 0 bases short, with 13 bases between. CDR3 DNA sequence: TGCGCCAGCAGCTTGGGACAGGTATCCCTCTCTGGGGCCAACGTCCTGACTTTC. Its protein product is CASSLGQVSLSGANVLTF.

The V gene is TRBV6-5, the J gene TRBJ2-5; D tentatively reads TRBD1 or TRBD2 (5 bases each). Germline V gives CDR1 MNHEY, CDR2 SVGAGI. Trimming stripped 5 bases from V and 1 base from J, with 11 bases between. This CDR3 has 14 residues. CDR3 sequence (DNA): TGTGCCAGCAGTGACAGTCTAGCCCAAGAGACCCAGTACTTC. It encodes CASSDSLAQETQYF.